This TCR beta chain was captured in a study of type 1 regulatory T cells. About the study: T-allo10 is a Tr1-enriched, alloantigen-specific CD4 T cell product made in vitro. Study-level results: Type 1 regulatory T cells had a more restricted TCR repertoire than non-type 1 regulatory T cells.

One entry per CDR3 protein results from TCRdb running MiXCR on the reads. The table records more than 50,000 distinct CDR3 sequences, roughly 60% of them present only once. A word on this clonotype: Antigen specificity is unknown.

V shed 1 base, J shed 3 bases, and the junction held 11 bases outside the gene matches. CDR1 is SGHKS and CDR2 is YYEKEE in the germline V gene (reference sequence). This CDR3 comprises 17 residues. The receptor was derived from a human donor in good health. The rearrangement joins TRBV5-5 to TRBJ2-7; the match to TRBD1 covers 9 bases. The source material was cultured non-Tr1 T cells, either the whole culture or a sorted T cell fraction (not recorded which). CDR3 in amino acids: CASSLTSPAGQGYEQYF. CDR3 nucleotides: TGTGCCAGCAGCTTGACTTCCCCAGCGGGACAGGGCTACGAGCAGTACTTC.